Following are 32 T cell receptor beta chains from one sample sequenced in a study of Ad26.COV2.S vaccination and SARS-CoV-2 variants. Method: immunoSEQ multiplex PCR; TCRdb's copy keeps in-frame clones and lacks some. In the table there are 350,000 to 500,000 clones, roughly 91% of which are singletons. As for treatment: around 19 received Ad26.COV2.S at low or high dose, single or two shots; five or six received placebo; per-sample allocation not given. Sampling happened 63 days after the first vaccine or placebo injection. The sample here was peripheral blood, taken in a trial of Ad26.COV2.S vaccine versus placebo. These TCRs come from a person between 18 and 59 years old who received the Ad26.COV2.S COVID-19 vaccine or a placebo.

The rearrangement joins TRBV5-8 to TRBJ1-5; the match to TRBD1 covers 10 bases. Germline loops: CDR1 SGHTS, CDR2 YDEGEE. Trimming at V came to 4 bases and at J to 7 bases, leaving 17 bases not matched to a gene. This CDR3 is 18 amino acids long. This CDR3 reads CASSRRMTGGPFSQPQHF. The CDR3 coding sequence is TGTGCCAGCAGCCGCAGAATGACAGGGGGCCCTTTCAGCCAGCCCCAGCATTTT.

This clone was recorded only once. J is TRBJ2-1 and V is TRBV7-6; perhaps TRBD2 as D (6 bases). CDR1 SGHVS and CDR2 FNYEAQ come from the germline V gene. This CDR3 comprises 16 residues. With 5 bases removed from V and 7 bases from J, the gap between germline ends came to 21 bases. The chain's CDR3 is CASSLRDSPPLNEQFF. The CDR3 DNA reads TGTGCCAGCAGCCTTCGGGACTCGCCCCCTTTGAATGAGCAGTTCTTC.

V is TRBV5-5 and J is TRBJ2-5; TRBD1 is a possible D gene (5 bases). The CDR3 has 13 residues. Germline CDR1 reads SGHKS; CDR2 reads YYEKEE (reference sequence). Trimming took off 6 bases at V and 2 bases at J, with 11 bases between the two ends. CDR3 DNA: TGTGCCAGCAACAAAGACAGACAAGAGACCCAGTACTTC. Amino acids: CASNKDRQETQYF.

The chain is built from TRBV18 and TRBJ2-7, with D perhaps assigned TRBD1 or TRBD2 (6 bases each). The germline V and J ends were trimmed by 5 bases and 5 bases, with 19 bases remaining between them. From germline, CDR1 is KGHSH and CDR2 LQKENI. CDR3 length: 15 amino acids. The CDR3 spells CASSGLSGARDEQYF. DNA of the CDR3: TGTGCCAGCTCAGGGCTCTCGGGGGCACGGGACGAGCAGTACTTC.

The chain links TRBV28 to TRBJ1-1, with D hard to call. CDR3 length: 12 residues. Trimming removed 4 bases from V and 0 bases from J, with 3 bases in between. Germline V gene sequence: CDR1 MDHEN, CDR2 SYDVKM. The CDR3 region has the DNA TGTGCCAGCAGTTCGATGAACACTGAAGCTTTCTTT. Translated, it gives CASSSMNTEAFF.

The chain uses TRBV5-1 and TRBJ2-5; 10 bases agree with TRBD2. The germline CDR1 and CDR2 sequences are SGHRS and YFSETQ. Trimming removed 2 bases from V and 2 bases from J; junction bases left unmatched: 9. The CDR3 covers 17 residues. CDR3 amino acids: CASSLSSGRAQQETQYF. As DNA, the CDR3 is TGCGCCAGCAGCTTATCCAGCGGGAGGGCCCAGCAAGAGACCCAGTACTTC.

The chain uses TRBV19 and TRBJ1-5, with a possible D match to TRBD1 (6 bases). Trimming stripped 0 bases from V and 2 bases from J, with 11 bases between. CDR3 length: 16 residues. In germline, CDR1 is LNHDA, CDR2 SQIVND (reference sequence). The CDR3 DNA reads TGTGCCAGTAGTATAGATGGAACAGGGCGCAATCAGCCCCAGCATTTT. As protein: CASSIDGTGRNQPQHF.

The chain uses TRBV27 and TRBJ2-2; D remains unclear. Germline values: CDR1 MNHEY, CDR2 SMNVEV (reference sequence). This CDR3 contains 14 residues. Trimming removed 0 bases from V and 7 bases from J, with 9 bases in between. The CDR3 DNA follows: TGTGCCAGCAGTTTATCGACCTGGGTCGGGGAGCTGTTTTTT. This gives the protein CASSLSTWVGELFF.

The V call is TRBV5-1, the J call TRBJ1-1; D perhaps matches TRBD1 (5 bases). Between the trimmed V and J ends, which lost 0 bases and 11 bases, there was a span of 8 bases. CDR1 is SGHRS and CDR2 is YFSETQ in the germline V gene. This CDR3 is built from 11 residues. CDR3 nucleotides: TGCGCCAGCAGCTTGGGCGGGGCGGCTTTCTTT. Translating it yields CASSLGGAAFF.

This chain links TRBV5-4 with TRBJ2-1; TRBD2 is a possible D gene (5 bases). Trimming left V 0 bases short and J 4 bases short, with 8 bases between. CDR3 length equals 14 residues. Germline V lookup: CDR1 SGHNT, CDR2 YYREEE (reference sequence). The CDR3 coding sequence is TGTGCCAGCAGCTTGGCCGGGATTTACAATGAGCAGTTCTTC. Residues: CASSLAGIYNEQFF.

The chain has TRBV9 and TRBJ2-7; TRBD1 matches 7 bases. From germline, CDR1 is SGDLS and CDR2 YYNGEE. This CDR3 is 15 amino acids long. After removal of 1 base from V and 1 base from J, the junction contained 5 bases not matched to a gene. CDR3 sequence: CASSVQGTVSYEQYF. In DNA, the CDR3 is TGTGCCAGCAGCGTACAGGGGACAGTGTCCTACGAGCAGTACTTC.

This chain connects TRBV14 to TRBJ2-1; D gene uncertain. CDR3 length: 15 amino acids. The V gene lost 3 bases and the J gene lost 8 bases, with 17 bases spanning the gap. In germline, CDR1 is SGHDN, CDR2 FVKESK. The CDR3 bases are TGTGCCAGCAGCCATCCGGGCCGCTCTCTCCATGAGCAGTTCTTC. Translated: CASSHPGRSLHEQFF.

The V call is TRBV7-6, the J call TRBJ2-7; 8 bases align to TRBD2. CDR1 SGHVS and CDR2 FNYEAQ come from the germline V gene. With 6 bases clipped from V and 1 base from J, the junction kept 8 bases outside the gene matches. The CDR3 runs to 15 residues. The CDR3 nucleotides are TGTGCCAGCAGAAAGGAGGCTAGCGGGTCCTACGAGCAGTACTTC. As protein: CASRKEASGSYEQYF.

The rearrangement joins TRBV24-1 to TRBJ2-1; the match to TRBD1 covers 12 bases. The V gene end was trimmed by 12 bases and the J gene end by 8 bases; junction bases not matched to a gene: 7. The germline gives CDR1 KGHDR, CDR2 SFDVKD. The CDR3 contains 13 residues. CDR3 nucleotide sequence: TGTGCCTCCGGGACAGGGGGCGAGGATGAGCAGTTCTTC. Translation: CASGTGGEDEQFF.

The genes are TRBV5-1 and TRBJ2-7; no firm D call. This CDR3 is 12 amino acids long. Per the germline V gene, CDR1 is SGHRS and CDR2 is YFSETQ. Trimming cost V 3 bases and J 2 bases, with 6 bases left between them. The CDR3 loop is CASSYDTYEQYF. In DNA, the CDR3 is TGCGCCAGCAGCTATGACACCTACGAGCAGTACTTC.

This chain uses TRBV2 with TRBJ1-3; D is possibly TRBD1 (5 bases). This CDR3 is 17 amino acids long. The V end lost 2 bases, the J end lost 0 bases, and 14 bases lay between the germline ends. Germline V gene data show CDR1 as SNHLY and CDR2 as FYNNEI. The chain's CDR3 is CASSEWGLFSSGNTIYF. The CDR3 coding sequence is TGTGCCAGCAGTGAATGGGGACTTTTTTCCTCTGGAAACACCATATATTTT.

The chain couples TRBV6-2 or TRBV6-3 to TRBJ2-3; D is possibly TRBD2 (6 bases). This CDR3 is 18 amino acids long. Trimming removed 2 bases from V and 9 bases from J, with 27 bases in between. Germline CDR1 MNHEY, CDR2 SVGEGT. The CDR3 reads CASSYPPILAGGPRTQYF. In nucleotides, the CDR3 is TGTGCCAGCAGTTACCCACCTATACTAGCAGGAGGGCCAAGGACGCAGTATTTT.

This chain joins TRBV6-5 and TRBJ1-5; D is unclear. CDR1 and CDR2 from the germline V gene are MNHEY and SVGAGI. Deletions cut 6 bases from V and 7 bases from J, with 10 bases between. This CDR3 spans 12 amino acids. In DNA form, the CDR3 reads TGTGCCAGCAGCGAGGGAGTCCAGCCCCAGCATTTT. This codes for CASSEGVQPQHF.

This rearrangement joins TRBV7-2 to TRBJ1-6; D might be TRBD1 (6 bases). The CDR3 is 14 amino acids. Germline V gene lookup returns CDR1 SGHTA and CDR2 FQGNSA. V was trimmed by 2 bases and J by 7 bases, leaving 9 bases between them. As DNA, the CDR3 is TGTGCCAGCAGCTTAAACAGGGTGAATTCACCCCTCCACTTT. As protein: CASSLNRVNSPLHF.

The chain has TRBV11-1 and TRBJ2-7; perhaps TRBD1 as D (6 bases). Germline lookup yields CDR1 SGHAT and CDR2 FQDESV (reference sequence). This CDR3 has 15 amino acids. V gave up 0 bases and J gave up 3 bases, with 12 bases separating them. The CDR3 is CASSLARDILYEQYF. CDR3 nucleotide sequence: TGTGCCAGCAGCTTAGCGAGGGACATTCTCTACGAGCAGTACTTC.

This rearrangement joins TRBV30 to TRBJ1-4; a possible D gene is TRBD1 (5 bases). The CDR3 extends over 15 amino acids. Germline lookup yields CDR1 GTSNPN and CDR2 SVGIG (reference sequence). V was shortened by 2 bases and J by 7 bases, with 17 bases between the two germline ends. The CDR3 DNA is TGTGCCTGGAGTCCCAGGCAGGGTGGGGGTGAAAAACTGTTTTTT. The encoded protein is CAWSPRQGGGEKLFF.

This sequence joins TRBV11-2 and TRBJ1-1, with TRBD1 as a possible D gene (5 bases). This CDR3 comprises 15 residues. From germline, CDR1 is SGHAT and CDR2 FQNNGV. V dropped 0 bases and J dropped 5 bases, with 13 bases sitting between them. CDR3 nucleotide sequence: TGTGCCAGCAGCTTAGATCGTAGGGGAGAGACTGAAGCTTTCTTT. It translates to CASSLDRRGETEAFF.

In its sample, this clone was seen a few times. Other DNA sequences in the same sample also yield this CDR3. J is TRBJ2-3 and V is TRBV7-2, with D perhaps matching TRBD1 (5 bases). The ends were cut back, 1 base at V and 6 bases at J, with 11 bases in the middle. CDR1 is SGHTA, CDR2 FQGNSA, per germline. This CDR3 is 14 amino acids long. CDR3 in amino acids: CASSLDRSRDTQYF. CDR3 nucleotides: TGTGCCAGCAGCTTAGACAGGTCCCGGGATACGCAGTATTTT.

With respect to this clone: An end of the junction differs from the germline gene, which may be a read error. The chain has TRBV4-3 and TRBJ2-1, with 10 positions matching TRBD2. The CDR3 runs 16 residues. The germline gives CDR1 LGHNA, CDR2 YSLEER. In DNA form, the CDR3 reads TGCACCAGCAGCCAGGGTAGGACTAGCGGATACAATGAGCAGTTCTTC. It is translated as CTSSQGRTSGYNEQFF.

The chain combines TRBV10-3 with TRBJ1-2; D is unresolved. The CDR3 covers 13 residues. The V gene lost 4 bases and the J gene lost 5 bases, with 11 bases spanning the gap. The V gene's germline CDR1 is ENHRY and CDR2 SYGVKD. CDR3 in amino acids: CAISGERAYGYTF. The CDR3 region has the DNA TGTGCCATCAGTGGAGAACGGGCTTATGGCTACACCTTC.

V usage is TRBV5-1 and J usage is TRBJ2-7, with D perhaps matching TRBD1 (6 bases). The CDR3 spans 15 residues. Germline CDR1 is SGHRS and CDR2 is YFSETQ. Trimming removed 0 bases from V and 1 base from J, with 11 bases in between. The CDR3 here is CASSLGGLRSYEQYF. CDR3 DNA sequence: TGCGCCAGCAGCTTGGGGGGGCTAAGGTCCTACGAGCAGTACTTC.

This chain connects TRBV19 to TRBJ2-1, with D tentatively TRBD2 (6 bases). The CDR3 contains 14 residues. Germline loops: CDR1 LNHDA, CDR2 SQIVND (reference sequence). Trimming took 5 bases from V and 1 from J, leaving 9 bases between them. The CDR3 nucleotides read TGTGCCAGTAGTTTCGGGGGTTCCTACAATGAGCAGTTCTTC. Translation gives CASSFGGSYNEQFF. Together with reference TRBV19 and TRBJ2-1, the CDR3 gives the full variable domain: DGGITQSPKYLFRKEGQNVTLSCEQNLNHDAMYWYRQDPGQGLRLIYYSQIVNDFQKGDIAEGYSVSREKKESFPLTVTSAQKNPTAFYLCASSFGGSYNEQFFGPGTRLTVL.

The V and J genes are TRBV11-2 and TRBJ2-1; 7 bases are shared with TRBD1. The CDR3 runs 14 residues. With 6 bases clipped from V and 1 base from J, the junction kept 3 bases outside the gene matches. The V gene's germline CDR1 is SGHAT and CDR2 FQNNGV. The CDR3 DNA reads as TGTGCCAGCAGACGGGACAGTTCCTACAATGAGCAGTTCTTC. Translation gives CASRRDSSYNEQFF.

The rearrangement uses TRBV18 and TRBJ1-6; D gene unclear. Germline loops: CDR1 KGHSH, CDR2 LQKENI. The length of the CDR3 is 15 residues. V lost 2 bases, J lost 8 bases, and 13 bases lay in between. CDR3 in amino acids: CASSPVGGPDSPLHF. CDR3 sequence (DNA): TGTGCCAGCTCACCAGTGGGCGGCCCCGATTCACCCCTCCACTTT.

The rearrangement uses TRBV6-2 or TRBV6-3 and TRBJ2-7, with 7 bases fitting TRBD1. This CDR3 contains 16 residues. The germline V gene has CDR1 MNHEY and CDR2 SVGEGT. Trimming cost V 5 bases and J 3 bases; bases outside gene matches: 13. The CDR3 sequence: CASSDPSDRASYEQYF. The CDR3 coding sequence is TGTGCCAGCAGTGACCCCTCTGACAGGGCCAGCTACGAGCAGTACTTC.

This clone was counted only a few times. This sequence joins TRBV4-3 and TRBJ2-7; unclear D gene. Trimming stripped 2 bases from V and 1 base from J, with 12 bases between. CDR3 length equals 15 residues. Germline CDR1 LGHNA, CDR2 YSLEER. The CDR3 spells CASSQHEAASYEQYF. The CDR3 DNA follows: TGCGCCAGCAGCCAACACGAGGCAGCGTCCTACGAGCAGTACTTC.

The rearrangement uses TRBV7-3 and TRBJ2-5; 8 nucleotides agree with TRBD2. Germline loops: CDR1 SGHTA, CDR2 FQGTGA. The CDR3 runs to 17 residues. Trimming took 5 bases from V and 2 from J; bases not matched to a gene: 13. The CDR3 here is CASSPSFSGTPQETQYF. CDR3 nucleotides: TGTGCCAGCAGCCCCTCTTTTAGCGGGACCCCGCAAGAGACCCAGTACTTC. Based on the CDR3 plus reference TRBV7-3 and TRBJ2-5, the full variable domain is GAGVSQTPSNKVTEKGKYVELRCDPISGHTALYWYRQSLGQGPEFLIYFQGTGAADDSGLPNDRFFAVRPEGSVSTLKIQRTERGDSAVYLCASSPSFSGTPQETQYFGPGTRLLVL.